The clone carrying this T cell receptor (beta chain) was recorded at least ten times. This entry is derived from a study of CD8+CD57+ T cells in acquired aplastic anemia. The CDR3 covers 15 residues. Trimming shortened V by 8 bases and J by 7 bases, and 18 bases separated the two germline ends. Per the germline V gene, CDR1 is MNHNS and CDR2 is SASEGT. Genomic DNA, the template, was used for profiling of the TCR beta VDJ and CDR3. TCRdb recomputed calls from the reads with MiXCR, one row per CDR3 protein. The table includes about 130,000 distinct CDR3 sequences, 35% to 50% detected once. The V and J genes are TRBV6-1 and TRBJ1-6; possible D gene TRBD1, 5 bases. The TCR was taken from a human donor in good health, serving as a control. The sample consisted of sorted CD4+, CD8+, or CD8+CD57+ T cells (not recorded which) from PBMCs. The CDR3 region is CASSQVGGKNSPLHF. The CDR3 coding sequence is TGTGCCAGCTCTCAAGTGGGGGGGAAGAATTCACCCCTCCACTTT.